This T cell receptor (beta chain) derives from a study of control samples from healthy donors and cancer patients. Assay used: immunoSEQ multiplex PCR; TCRdb lists only in-frame clones, some missing. The table has tens of thousands of clones, about 94% seen once. Trimming took 4 bases from V and 5 from J, leaving 7 bases between them. In germline, CDR1 is KGHDR, CDR2 SFDVKD. The CDR3 consists of 13 residues. The clonotype originates from a woman in her 30s in good health. V gene TRBV24-1 combines with J gene TRBJ1-4, with D possibly being TRBD1 (5 bases). Sequencing used blood. CDR3 nucleotides: TGTGCCACCAGTGAAGGGACGAATGAAAAACTGTTTTTT. Protein product: CATSEGTNEKLFF.